This passage covers 29 T cell receptor beta chains from one sample sequenced in a study of regulatory T cells in long-lasting Graves disease. With iRepertoire HTBI primers and Arm-PCR of CDR3 regions, TCR beta libraries were built. TCRdb recomputed calls from the multiplex PCR reads with MiXCR, one row per CDR3 protein. The sample lists 300,000 to 400,000 distinct CDR3 sequences, less than 20% seen once, with roughly 27% in the top ten. Time point defined: persistent/refractory GD, antithyroid drugs over 5 years with positive TRAb. PBMCs were the source of the RNA used for TCR sequencing. Sequencing used peripheral blood mononuclear cells (PBMCs), obtained when the disease was refractory, from a patient treated with antithyroid drugs. The receptor source for this set is a female donor with Graves disease.

At least ten counts were recorded for this clonotype. This chain joins TRBV29-1 and TRBJ2-7; D remains unclear. From germline, CDR1 is SQVTM and CDR2 ANQGSEA. There are 11 residues in the CDR3. Trimming pared 7 bases from V and 0 bases from J, leaving 7 bases between. CDR3 sequence (DNA): TGCAGCGCCGGAAGCTCCTACGAGCAGTACTTC. As protein: CSAGSSYEQYF.

This clonotype was found a few times. The chain combines TRBV14 with TRBJ1-6; perhaps TRBD1 as D (6 bases). V was clipped by 0 bases and J by 7 bases, with 7 bases between them. The CDR3 has 14 residues. Per germline, CDR1 SGHDN and CDR2 FVKESK. CDR3 residues: CASSQDTGNSPLHF. DNA of the CDR3: TGTGCCAGCAGCCAAGATACAGGGAATTCACCCCTCCACTTT.

This clonotype came up a few times. V gene TRBV4-2 combines with J gene TRBJ1-1; D unresolved. The germline gives CDR1 LGHNA, CDR2 YNFKEQ. The CDR3 has 14 amino acids. Trimming left V 1 base short and J 4 bases short, with 10 bases between. In DNA, the CDR3 is TGTGCCAGCAGCCAAGGTCTGTGGGGCACTGAAGCTTTCTTT. It yields the protein CASSQGLWGTEAFF.

This clonotype was seen only a few times. The chain has TRBV5-1 and TRBJ2-7; 16 bases are a match to TRBD2. The V segment lost 0 bases and the J segment 4 bases; nucleotides outside the gene matches: 7. This CDR3 has 18 residues. Germline V gives CDR1 SGHRS, CDR2 YFSETQ. This chain's CDR3 is CASSLDSGLAGGWYEQYF. The CDR3, as DNA: TGCGCCAGCAGCTTGGACTCGGGACTAGCGGGAGGGTGGTACGAGCAGTACTTC.

This clonotype was observed once. It may be a read error: a sequence one base away is much more abundant. This chain joins TRBV7-9 and TRBJ1-2; D is unclear. The CDR3 loop spans 12 amino acids. Germline V gene sequence: CDR1 SEHNR, CDR2 FQNEAQ (reference sequence). Trimming removed 1 base at V and 4 bases at J, with 4 bases between. The CDR3: CASSLVAYGYTF. The CDR3 nucleotides are TGTGCCAGCAGCTTAGTTGCCTATGGCTACACCTTC.

The V and J genes are TRBV6-5 and TRBJ2-3; 8 bases are shared with TRBD1. CDR3 length: 15 residues. Germline V gives CDR1 MNHEY, CDR2 SVGAGI. V shed 4 bases and J 2 bases; nucleotides not matched to a gene: 5. CDR3 in DNA: TGTGCCAGCAGTTCCGGACAGGGACCCACAGATACGCAGTATTTT. This translates into CASSSGQGPTDTQYF.

The CDR3: CASKAGPGSYEQYF. The CDR3 DNA sequence: TGTGCCAGCAAGGCGGGGCCAGGCTCCTACGAGCAGTACTTC. V and J are TRBV6-1 and TRBJ2-7, with D perhaps TRBD2 (6 bases). V was pared by 7 bases and J by 0 bases, with 13 bases between. CDR3 length: 14 amino acids. Looked up from germline, CDR1 is MNHNS and CDR2 is SASEGT.

The table lists this clonotype with many counts. The V and J genes are TRBV20-1 and TRBJ1-2, with 9 bases lining up with TRBD1. The V gene end was trimmed by 5 bases and the J gene end by 3 bases; junction bases not matched to a gene: 4. Germline V gene lookup returns CDR1 DFQATT and CDR2 SNEGSKA (reference sequence). The CDR3 loop spans 13 amino acids. CDR3 sequence (DNA): TGCAGTGCTCGAGGGGACAGGGACTATGGCTACACCTTC. Translated: CSARGDRDYGYTF.

Comments on this clonotype: A much larger clonotype is one base distant, so this may be a read error. V usage is TRBV12-3 or TRBV12-4 and J usage is TRBJ1-2; D unresolved. Trimming took off 8 bases at V and 4 bases at J, with 11 bases between the two ends. The CDR3 sequence is 12 residues long. CDR3 sequence reads: CASGESSYGYTF. CDR3 in DNA: TGTGCCAGCGGGGAATCTAGCTATGGCTACACCTTC.

This clonotype was picked up a small number of times. V usage is TRBV29-1 and J usage is TRBJ1-2, with 9 bases fitting TRBD1. Germline assignment: CDR1 SQVTM and CDR2 ANQGSEA. CDR3 length: 11 amino acids. Losses at the gene ends were 8 bases for V and 8 bases for J; bases not matched to a gene: 6. CDR3 in amino acids: CSTRQGEGYTF. CDR3 bases: TGCAGCACCCGACAGGGGGAAGGCTACACCTTC.

There are many counts of this clonotype. The V and J genes are TRBV11-2 and TRBJ1-4; 8 positions match TRBD1. In germline, CDR1 is SGHAT, CDR2 FQNNGV. This CDR3 spans 16 amino acids. The ends lost 3 bases at V and 5 bases at J; junction bases unmatched: 8. The CDR3: CASSFGPDRGNEKLFF. The CDR3 region has the DNA TGTGCCAGCAGCTTCGGCCCTGACAGGGGAAATGAAAAACTGTTTTTT.

This clonotype was seen at least ten times. The chain couples TRBV11-2 to TRBJ2-2; D call uncertain. CDR1 is SGHAT, CDR2 FQNNGV, per germline. The CDR3 contains 15 residues. V shed 1 base and J shed 6 bases, with 12 bases lying between them. CDR3 sequence: CASSLVRGRAGELFF. CDR3 bases: TGTGCCAGCAGCTTAGTTCGTGGGCGCGCCGGGGAGCTGTTTTTT.

This clonotype was counted many times. The chain carries TRBV3-1 and TRBJ2-7; 10 bases match TRBD2. J was trimmed by 6 bases and V by 4 bases; bases with no gene match: 6. Germline CDR1 and CDR2: LGHDT and YNNKEL (reference sequence). The CDR3 contains 14 residues. The CDR3 coding sequence is TGTGCCAGCAGCCCCGGACTAGCGGTCTCCGAGCAGTACTTC. Amino acid sequence: CASSPGLAVSEQYF.

This clonotype has at least ten counts. The V and J genes are TRBV12-5 and TRBJ1-1, with no clear D. The V gene lost 0 bases and the J gene lost 1 base, with 9 bases spanning the gap. Germline V gives CDR1 LGHNT, CDR2 FRNRAP. This CDR3 is 15 amino acids long. CDR3 loop: CASGLVVLRNTEAFF. The DNA for the CDR3 is TGTGCTAGTGGTTTGGTCGTTTTGAGGAACACTGAAGCTTTCTTT.

This clonotype was counted many times. This sequence joins TRBV7-3 and TRBJ2-5; D unclear. There are 13 residues in the CDR3. Germline V gene sequence: CDR1 SGHTA, CDR2 FQGTGA. V dropped 5 bases and J dropped 7 bases, with 14 bases sitting between them. The CDR3, as DNA: TGTGCCAGCAGCCCAATCGGCTTAGGGACCCAGTACTTC. Amino acid sequence: CASSPIGLGTQYF.

This clonotype was found a few times. The V and J genes are TRBV4-1 and TRBJ2-5, with 9 bases fitting TRBD1. The germline CDR1 and CDR2 sequences are MGHRA and YSYEKL. The CDR3 contains 15 residues. The trim removed 2 bases at V and 5 bases at J, leaving 6 bases unmatched. As DNA, the CDR3 is TGCGCCAGCAGCCAACAAACAGGGGGCCGGGAGACCCAGTACTTC. Translated, it gives CASSQQTGGRETQYF.

The CDR3 region has the DNA TGTGCCAGCAGCCAAGATCCGGTCGGGTGGGGGTCCTACGAGCAGTACTTC. Translated, it gives CASSQDPVGWGSYEQYF. This chain joins TRBV3-1 and TRBJ2-7; D may be TRBD1 or TRBD2 (5 bases each). The CDR3 is made up of 17 amino acids. Germline loops: CDR1 LGHDT, CDR2 YNNKEL (reference sequence). Trimming pared 0 bases from V and 1 base from J, leaving 16 bases between.

The rearrangement links TRBV6-4 to TRBJ1-5, with D possibly matching TRBD1 (5 bases). The germline V gene has CDR1 MRHNA and CDR2 SNTAGT. This CDR3 contains 14 residues. Trimming shortened V by 4 bases and J by 6 bases, and 13 bases separated the two germline ends. The CDR3 region is CASSAGKGTQPQHF. The CDR3 nucleotides read TGTGCCAGCAGTGCCGGAAAGGGGACTCAGCCCCAGCATTTT.

In this sample, this clonotype turned up many times. V is TRBV24-1 and J is TRBJ1-2; perhaps TRBD1 as D (6 bases). The CDR3 covers 17 residues. V lost 0 bases, J lost 1 base, and 14 bases lay in between. The germline V gene encodes CDR1 KGHDR and CDR2 SFDVKD. CDR3 region: CATSDLFRGRVNYGYTF. The CDR3 DNA is TGTGCCACCAGTGATTTGTTCAGGGGACGGGTTAACTATGGCTACACCTTC.

As for this clonotype: This may be a read error, as it is one base from a much larger clone. This chain connects TRBV12-3 or TRBV12-4 to TRBJ1-1; tentatively, D is TRBD1 (6 bases). V was trimmed by 5 bases and J by 4 bases, leaving 14 bases between them. CDR3 length equals 14 residues. CDR3 sequence (DNA): TGTGCCAGCAGTCCAGGCAGGGGTGTCACTGAAGCTTTCTTT. Residues: CASSPGRGVTEAFF.

Only a few counts were recorded for this clonotype. The DNA of the CDR3 is TGTGCCAGCCGCACGGCAGGGGTTGAAGGCTACACCTTC. Amino acid sequence: CASRTAGVEGYTF. The V and J genes are TRBV19 and TRBJ1-2; tentatively, D is TRBD1 (6 bases). Deletions cut 9 bases from V and 8 bases from J, with 19 bases between. The CDR3 has 13 amino acids. CDR1 LNHDA and CDR2 SQIVND come from the germline V gene (reference sequence).

This clonotype was detected many times. CDR3 amino acids: CASSFDRVVYEQYF. As DNA, the CDR3 is TGTGCCAGCAGTTTCGACAGGGTGGTATACGAGCAGTACTTC. The genes are TRBV6-5 and TRBJ2-7, with TRBD1 matching 7 bases. CDR1 is MNHEY, CDR2 SVGAGI, per germline. The CDR3 totals 14 residues. V gave up 4 bases and J gave up 4 bases; unmatched junction bases: 7.

This clonotype was seen many times. V and J are TRBV15 and TRBJ1-1; D remains unclear. This CDR3 contains 13 residues. Trimming pared 4 bases from V and 4 bases from J, leaving 10 bases between. The V gene's germline CDR1 is LNHNV and CDR2 YYDKDF (reference sequence). The chain's CDR3 is CATSIIYGTEAFF. CDR3 DNA: TGTGCCACCAGCATCATTTACGGCACTGAAGCTTTCTTT.

The chain uses TRBV12-5 and TRBJ2-2; D gene ambiguous. Germline CDR1 LGHNT, CDR2 FRNRAP. This CDR3 comprises 17 residues. Trimming pared 1 base from V and 2 bases from J, leaving 14 bases between. CDR3 nucleotides: TGTGCTAGTGGTTTGGCGCCCCCCCGTCCCAACACCGGGGAGCTGTTTTTT. Translation: CASGLAPPRPNTGELFF.

This clonotype was counted many times. The chain combines TRBV27 with TRBJ2-7; TRBD1 matches 9 bases. In germline, CDR1 is MNHEY, CDR2 SMNVEV (reference sequence). Trimming cost V 5 bases and J 0 bases; bases outside gene matches: 5. The CDR3 extends over 15 amino acids. The CDR3 sequence is CASSVGTGLSYEQYF. The CDR3 DNA reads TGTGCCAGCAGTGTCGGGACAGGGCTCTCCTACGAGCAGTACTTC.

The chain joins TRBV7-9 to TRBJ1-6; D uncertain. Between the trimmed V and J ends, which lost 7 bases and 0 bases, there was a span of 13 bases. The CDR3 extends over 16 amino acids. The germline V gene encodes CDR1 SEHNR and CDR2 FQNEAQ (reference sequence). CDR3 protein: CASTDRRSSYNSPLHF. Written as DNA, the CDR3 is TGTGCCAGCACCGATCGACGGAGCTCCTATAATTCACCCCTCCACTTT.

In the case of this clonotype: With a much larger clone just one base away, this may be a read error. The gene calls are TRBV18 and TRBJ1-2, with 12 bases matching TRBD1. Germline values: CDR1 KGHSH, CDR2 LQKENI. This CDR3 region has 14 residues. The ends lost 3 bases at V and 8 bases at J; junction bases unmatched: 4. The CDR3 coding sequence is TGTGCCAGCTCACCCGGGACAGGGGGCGAGGGCTACACCTTC. It codes for CASSPGTGGEGYTF.

The chain recombines TRBV3-1 with TRBJ1-1; no clear D gene. Trimming took 2 bases from V and 8 from J, leaving 15 bases between them. The CDR3 contains 14 residues. Per the germline V gene, CDR1 is LGHDT and CDR2 is YNNKEL (reference sequence). The CDR3 is CASSQHGAEVEAFF. The CDR3, as DNA: TGTGCCAGCAGCCAACACGGCGCAGAGGTGGAAGCTTTCTTT. Together with reference TRBV3-1 and TRBJ1-1, the CDR3 gives the full variable domain: DTAVSQTPKYLVTQMGNDKSIKCEQNLGHDTMYWYKQDSKKFLKIMFSYNNKELIINETVPNRFSPKSPDKAHLNLHINSLELGDSAVYFCASSQHGAEVEAFFGQGTRLTVV.

This rearrangement joins TRBV6-2 or TRBV6-3 to TRBJ1-5, with D possibly being TRBD1 (6 bases). CDR1 is MNHEY and CDR2 is SVGEGT in the germline V gene. The V and J ends lost 8 bases and 2 bases respectively, with 13 bases between them. The length of the CDR3 is 14 residues. Written as DNA, the CDR3 is TGTGCCAGCGACATAGGGGGGGGCAATCAGCCCCAGCATTTT. Its translation is CASDIGGGNQPQHF.